The present T cell receptor (beta chain) was sequenced within a study of shared clonotypes between healthy human individuals. In the naive CD8 group, cells lacked CD45RO and were positively selected for CCR7, so terminally differentiated effector memory CD45RA+ cells were left out. Repertoires were generated with immunoSEQ multiplex PCR, while TCRdb's copy carries only in-frame clones and drops some. This table has some 1,900,000 clones, approximately 94% appearing once. The TCR comes from a man younger than 35 in good health. The sample comprised naive CD8+ T cells sorted from blood.

The CDR3 nucleotides are TGCGCCAGCAGCTCGGACAGGGGGCGAGTCGAGCAGTACTTC. Its protein is CASSSDRGRVEQYF. This chain links TRBV5-1 with TRBJ2-7, with TRBD1 matching over 11 bases. This CDR3 comprises 14 residues. V was pared by 3 bases and J by 6 bases, with 5 bases of the junction left unmatched. CDR1 is SGHRS and CDR2 is YFSETQ in the germline V gene.